A single TCR beta chain is shown here with its context. Its antigen is not known. It was RNA transcripts that yielded the amplified TCR beta CDR3 regions. RT-PCR in the first round (using the HTBI primer set) targeted the TCR CDR3. TCRdb re-derived calls from the multiplex PCR reads in MiXCR, one entry per CDR3 protein. Of hundreds of thousands of distinct CDR3 sequences listed, 38% are singletons. The study excluded patients with uncontrolled infection, other autoimmune disease, pregnancy or lactation. Together with thyroid ultrasound, orbital computed tomography, serum thyroxine and TRAb, clinical symptoms were used for diagnoses. This CDR3 comprises 14 residues. The V end was cut by 3 bases, the J end by 2 bases, with 8 bases between. The data were obtained in a study of T cells in Graves' hyperthyroidism and ophthalmopathy. The study's findings and limits: The model anticipated ophthalmopathy a median around 6 months pre-onset.

The source of this sequence is a young man with Graves' hyperthyroidism. V and J are TRBV12-3 or TRBV12-4 and TRBJ1-5; D is uncertain. The sequenced material came from blood. The chain's CDR3 is CASSLGNGNQPQHF. For the CDR3, the DNA is TGTGCCAGCAGTTTGGGGAACGGCAATCAGCCCCAGCATTTT.